This TCR beta chain was captured in a study of blood T cell repertoires in COVID-19. The overall study: Sources were T cells, B-cell-depleted T cells, or PBMCs; the material itself was cDNA or gDNA.

As processed by the authors: Amplification with reference gene primers provided the estimates of nucleated cell counts. The table came from immunoSEQ multiplex PCR; TCRdb's copy has only in-frame clones and leaves some out. V and J calls and clone size are those listed in that table; D and trimming were worked out from the DNA. The sample yields fewer than 300,000 clones, roughly 88% seen once. The V end lost 4 bases, the J end lost 0 bases, and 18 bases lay between the germline ends. Germline V gene sequence: CDR1 SGHAT, CDR2 FQNNGV. CDR3 size: 17 residues. Study members were between about 18 and 95 years old and lived in 20 to 30 US regions. Assignment of participants to cohorts was predicated upon participant-reported clinical history.

Sequencing used PBMCs or T cells enriched from blood (not recorded which). The sequence came from a woman aged 40 to 50 with acute COVID-19. The chain joins TRBV11-2 to TRBJ1-2; the D gene is possibly TRBD1 (5 bases). DNA of the CDR3: TGTGCCAGCAGCTCGATAGAGGGGAGGGGAGCTAACTATGGCTACACCTTC. Its protein is CASSSIEGRGANYGYTF.